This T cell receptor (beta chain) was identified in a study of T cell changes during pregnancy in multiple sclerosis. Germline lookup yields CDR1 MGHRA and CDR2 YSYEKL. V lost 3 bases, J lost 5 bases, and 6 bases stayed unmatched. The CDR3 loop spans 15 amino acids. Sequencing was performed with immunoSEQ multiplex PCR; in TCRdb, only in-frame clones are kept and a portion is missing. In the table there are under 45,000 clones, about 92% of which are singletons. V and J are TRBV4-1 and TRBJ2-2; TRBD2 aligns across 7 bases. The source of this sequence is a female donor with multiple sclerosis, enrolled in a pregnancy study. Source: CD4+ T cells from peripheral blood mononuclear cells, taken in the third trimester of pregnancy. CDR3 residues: CASSQQRGLTGELFF. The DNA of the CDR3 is TGCGCCAGCAGCCAGCAGCGGGGACTAACCGGGGAGCTGTTTTTT.